The 24 T cell receptor beta chains below all came from one sample that was sequenced in a study of T cell repertoires in cytomegalovirus infection. For these TCRs, the target antigens are not known. MiXCR, run by TCRdb on the reads, gives a single entry per CDR3 protein. The top ten hold roughly 15% of the sample, which has about 500,000 distinct CDR3 sequences, about 33% seen once. The sequencing here drew on cultured PBMCs, taken from culture after CMV antigen stimulation. Receptors originate from a human donor in good health (CMV status not recorded). Some clones in this sample may be carry-over from other donors' samples.

The V call is TRBV29-1, the J call TRBJ2-4; 7 bases map to TRBD2. Germline CDR1 reads SQVTM; CDR2 reads ANQGSEA. CDR3 size: 13 residues. With V trimmed by 5 bases and J by 8 bases, 9 bases remained unmatched. The CDR3 protein is CSVRGRVTDIQYF. The CDR3 DNA reads as TGCAGCGTTCGTGGGAGGGTAACGGACATTCAGTACTTC.

This clonotype was detected only a few times. The chain carries TRBV7-2 and TRBJ2-7; D call uncertain. Trimming removed 1 base from V and 4 bases from J, with 17 bases in between. The CDR3 consists of 16 residues. CDR1 is SGHTA, CDR2 FQGNSA, per germline. CDR3 sequence reads: CASSLGFGQALYEQYV. In nucleotides, the CDR3 is TGTGCCAGCAGCTTAGGTTTCGGCCAGGCCCTATACGAGCAGTACGTC.

In this sample, this clonotype turned up many times. The chain recombines TRBV28 with TRBJ2-3, with D unresolved. The germline gives CDR1 MDHEN, CDR2 SYDVKM. CDR3 length equals 16 residues. V dropped 4 bases and J dropped 2 bases, with 16 bases sitting between them. CDR3 loop: CASSYPLGLYTDTQYF. The CDR3 DNA reads TGTGCCAGCAGTTACCCCCTTGGGCTCTACACAGATACGCAGTATTTT.

This clonotype was observed at least ten times. The chain carries TRBV7-2 and TRBJ2-3; 7 nucleotides agree with TRBD2. Germline loops: CDR1 SGHTA, CDR2 FQGNSA. CDR3 length: 17 residues. Trimming removed 5 bases from V and 3 bases from J; junction bases left unmatched: 14. For the CDR3, the DNA is TGTGCCAGCAGCCCCAACGGGGCGGGAGTAGGTACAGATACGCAGTATTTT. It translates to CASSPNGAGVGTDTQYF.

This clonotype came up many times. The chain is built from TRBV19 and TRBJ2-1; 12 bases fit TRBD1. V dropped 9 bases and J dropped 0; count of bases not matched to a gene: 9. CDR1 is LNHDA and CDR2 is SQIVND in the germline V gene (reference sequence). The CDR3 loop spans 17 amino acids. The CDR3 here is CASRGQGALSSYNEQFF. The CDR3 DNA reads TGTGCCAGCAGGGGACAGGGGGCCTTGAGCTCCTACAATGAGCAGTTCTTC.

The chain carries TRBV7-2 and TRBJ2-3; D call uncertain. Germline loops: CDR1 SGHTA, CDR2 FQGNSA. This CDR3 has 15 amino acids. V shed 3 bases and J shed 3 bases, with 13 bases lying between them. The CDR3 DNA sequence: TGTGCCAGCAGCTTCGGATCCCTAGGTACAGATACGCAGTATTTT. Amino acids: CASSFGSLGTDTQYF.

This clonotype was counted only a few times. The chain employs TRBV3-1 and TRBJ2-2, with D possibly being TRBD1 (5 bases). In germline, CDR1 is LGHDT, CDR2 YNNKEL (reference sequence). This CDR3 region has 14 residues. V lost 3 bases, J lost 4 bases, and 9 bases lay in between. CDR3 in DNA: TGTGCCAGCAGCCAGCAGGGCAGCACCGGGGAGCTGTTTTTT. It encodes CASSQQGSTGELFF.

The chain uses TRBV12-3 or TRBV12-4 and TRBJ2-7, with D possibly being TRBD1 (5 bases). Trimming cost V 2 bases and J 7 bases, with 12 bases left between them. The length of the CDR3 is 13 residues. The CDR3, as DNA: TGTGCCAGCAGTTTAAGGGGTTTGGGAGAGCAGTACGTC. It encodes CASSLRGLGEQYV.

The chain uses TRBV9 and TRBJ2-3, with TRBD2 identical over 12 bases. Germline CDR1 SGDLS, CDR2 YYNGEE. V shed 0 bases, J shed 2 bases, and the junction held 4 bases outside the gene matches. This CDR3 is 17 amino acids long. The CDR3 DNA is TGTGCCAGCAGCGTAGCCCGGACTAGCGGGGACACAGATACGCAGTATTTT. Translation gives CASSVARTSGDTDTQYF.

This clonotype was observed a handful of times. The chain is built from TRBV6-1 and TRBJ2-2; 10 bases agree with TRBD2. CDR3 size: 13 residues. Germline V lookup: CDR1 MNHNS, CDR2 SASEGT. Trimming at V came to 1 base and at J to 14 bases, leaving 4 bases not matched to a gene. CDR3 amino acids: CASSEEASGSLFF. DNA of the CDR3: TGTGCCAGCAGTGAAGAGGCTAGCGGGAGCCTGTTTTTT.

The J gene is TRBJ1-1, the V gene TRBV5-1, with D unclear. Germline V lookup: CDR1 SGHRS, CDR2 YFSETQ. This CDR3 is built from 15 residues. V lost 4 bases and J 0 bases, leaving 13 bases between the germline ends. CDR3 nucleotides: TGCGCCAGCAGCACTAGACCGCTTATGAACACTGAAGCTTTCTTT. This codes for CASSTRPLMNTEAFF.

The V and J genes are TRBV20-1 and TRBJ2-1, with TRBD2 matching 8 bases. The CDR3 is made up of 19 amino acids. The trim removed 1 base at V and 5 bases at J, leaving 19 bases unmatched. The V gene's germline CDR1 is DFQATT and CDR2 SNEGSKA (reference sequence). CDR3 in amino acids: CSARAAREARFPPHNEQFF. CDR3 coding DNA: TGCAGTGCTAGAGCTGCGCGGGAGGCCCGTTTCCCCCCCCACAATGAGCAGTTCTTC.

The sample holds a few counts of this clonotype. The chain employs TRBV7-2 and TRBJ2-3; D is perhaps TRBD2 (6 bases). With 5 bases removed from V and 2 bases from J, the gap between germline ends came to 17 bases. The CDR3 loop spans 16 amino acids. Germline V CDR1 and CDR2: SGHTA, FQGNSA. Here the CDR3 reads CASSEGTAGITDTQYF. As DNA, the CDR3 is TGTGCCAGCAGCGAAGGGACGGCGGGAATCACAGATACGCAGTATTTT.

This chain links TRBV5-4 with TRBJ1-1, with D possibly matching TRBD1 (6 bases). The CDR3 runs to 15 residues. Between the trimmed V and J ends, which lost 5 bases and 4 bases, there was a span of 18 bases. The V gene's germline CDR1 is SGHNT and CDR2 YYREEE (reference sequence). CDR3 loop: CASRLPGHISTEAFF. The CDR3 coding sequence is TGTGCCAGCAGGCTCCCGGGACATATTTCCACTGAAGCTTTCTTT.

This chain joins TRBV28 and TRBJ2-1; D is undetermined. The CDR3 sequence is 12 residues long. Germline CDR1 and CDR2: MDHEN and SYDVKM. V gave up 5 bases and J gave up 8 bases, with 10 bases separating them. The CDR3 sequence: CASSPPWDEQFF. CDR3 DNA: TGTGCCAGCAGTCCCCCGTGGGATGAGCAGTTCTTC. The complete variable domain, with remaining parts taken from reference TRBV28 and TRBJ2-1, reads DVKVTQSSRYLVKRTGEKVFLECVQDMDHENMFWYRQDPGLGLRLIYFSYDVKMKEKGDIPEGYSVSREKKERFSLILESASTNQTSMYLCASSPPWDEQFFGPGTRLTVL.

This clonotype turned up a few times. This rearrangement joins TRBV7-8 to TRBJ2-1; 9 nucleotides agree with TRBD2. V trimming: 2 bases; J trimming: 9 bases; junction bases outside the gene matches: 14. Per germline, CDR1 SGHVS and CDR2 FQNEAQ. The CDR3 covers 17 residues. In DNA, the CDR3 is TGTGCCAGCAGCTTAAACCCCACAGCGGGGGGCCAGGGTGAGCAGTTCTTC. Protein: CASSLNPTAGGQGEQFF.

The rearrangement joins TRBV7-6 to TRBJ1-1, with TRBD1 matching over 12 bases. This CDR3 has 16 amino acids. CDR1 is SGHVS, CDR2 FNYEAQ, per germline. The trim removed 5 bases at V and 3 bases at J, leaving 7 bases unmatched. The CDR3 DNA sequence: TGTGCCAGCAGCCCCCGGGACAGGGGGCGGGACACTGAAGCTTTCTTT. Translated: CASSPRDRGRDTEAFF.

This clonotype was found a few times. The rearrangement links TRBV24-1 to TRBJ2-1; weak D call: TRBD2 (6 bases). Germline CDR1 reads KGHDR; CDR2 reads SFDVKD. The CDR3 has 17 residues. V lost 3 bases and J 3 bases, leaving 17 bases between the germline ends. This CDR3 is CATSDGTGKRFYNEQFF. The CDR3 bases are TGTGCCACCAGTGATGGGACTGGAAAAAGGTTCTACAATGAGCAGTTCTTC.

This clonotype was counted between two and nine times. This chain uses TRBV7-9 with TRBJ1-3; D gene uncertain. V lost 2 bases to trimming and J lost 2 bases, with 13 bases between them. This CDR3 has 16 amino acids. Germline V CDR1 and CDR2: SEHNR, FQNEAQ (reference sequence). CDR3 nucleotides: TGTGCCAGCAGCTTAAGTCGAGGACTCGCTGGAAACACCATATATTTT. This codes for CASSLSRGLAGNTIYF.

This clonotype was observed a few times. This chain joins TRBV7-2 and TRBJ1-5; D not certain. Trimming left V 1 base short and J 9 bases short, with 13 bases between. Germline V lookup: CDR1 SGHTA, CDR2 FQGNSA. The CDR3 is made up of 14 amino acids. Here the CDR3 DNA reads TGTGCCAGCAGCTTAGTAGATACGGGTCCGCCCCAGCATTTT. This translates into CASSLVDTGPPQHF.

This chain uses TRBV11-1 with TRBJ2-1; 9 positions agree with TRBD1. This CDR3 contains 17 residues. Germline CDR1 is SGHAT and CDR2 is FQDESV (reference sequence). The V segment lost 0 bases and the J segment 5 bases; nucleotides outside the gene matches: 8. The CDR3 loop reads CASSLALRDRVNNEQFF. CDR3 DNA: TGTGCCAGCAGCTTAGCGCTACGGGACAGGGTTAACAATGAGCAGTTCTTC.

This clonotype has a handful of counts. The genes are TRBV7-8 and TRBJ1-5; no reliable D call. Germline CDR1 SGHVS, CDR2 FQNEAQ. The CDR3 sequence is 13 residues long. V shed 2 bases and J shed 4 bases, with 6 bases lying between them. The CDR3 here is CASSLSANQPQHF. As DNA, the CDR3 is TGTGCCAGCAGCTTATCCGCGAATCAGCCCCAGCATTTT.

This clonotype was observed a handful of times. This chain connects TRBV15 to TRBJ1-5; weak D call: TRBD1 (6 bases). The CDR3 spans 16 residues. Looked up from germline, CDR1 is LNHNV and CDR2 is YYDKDF (reference sequence). V lost 0 bases and J 5 bases, leaving 14 bases between the germline ends. The CDR3 sequence: CATSRDGAGVDQPQHF. Written as DNA, the CDR3 is TGTGCCACCAGCAGAGATGGAGCAGGGGTGGATCAGCCCCAGCATTTT.

This clonotype was recorded a few times. The J gene is TRBJ1-6, the V gene TRBV20-1; perhaps TRBD1 as D (5 bases). Germline lookup yields CDR1 DFQATT and CDR2 SNEGSKA (reference sequence). The CDR3 sequence is 17 residues long. Between the trimmed V and J ends, which lost 0 bases and 2 bases, there was a span of 14 bases. The CDR3 loop reads CSARDRDPSTYNSPLHF. The CDR3 DNA reads as TGCAGTGCTAGAGATAGGGACCCCAGCACCTATAATTCACCCCTCCACTTT.